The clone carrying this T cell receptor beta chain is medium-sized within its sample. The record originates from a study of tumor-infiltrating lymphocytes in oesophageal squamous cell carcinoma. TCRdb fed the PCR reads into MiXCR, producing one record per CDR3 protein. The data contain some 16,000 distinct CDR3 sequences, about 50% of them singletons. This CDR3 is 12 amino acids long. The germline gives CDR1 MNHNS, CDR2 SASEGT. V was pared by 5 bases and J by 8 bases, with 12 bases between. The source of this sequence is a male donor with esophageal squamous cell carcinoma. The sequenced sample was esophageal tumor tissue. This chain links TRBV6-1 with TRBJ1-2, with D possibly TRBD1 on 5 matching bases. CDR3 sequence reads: CASSRDGLGYTF. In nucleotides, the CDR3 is TGTGCCAGCAGTCGGGACGGGTTAGGCTACACCTTC.